Each of the 23 T cell receptor beta chains below was sequenced from the same sample in a study of blood T cell repertoires in COVID-19. Sequencing used immunoSEQ multiplex PCR; TCRdb keeps in-frame clones, though not all of them. Seen here are 10,000 to 15,000 clones, approximately 78% observed once, and the top ten hold under 35%. Sequencing was performed on peripheral blood. The source is a human donor in a cohort sampled during active COVID-19.

The chain combines TRBV6-5 with TRBJ2-1; TRBD1 matches at 7 bases. V gave up 5 bases and J gave up 2 bases; unmatched junction bases: 6. The CDR3 consists of 15 residues. Germline V CDR1 and CDR2: MNHEY, SVGAGI. CDR3 loop: CASSPRDSAYNEQFF. The DNA of the CDR3 is TGTGCCAGCAGTCCACGGGACAGCGCCTACAATGAGCAGTTCTTC.

The chain links TRBV7-2 to TRBJ1-1; tentative D call: TRBD1 (6 bases). The ends were cut back, 1 base at V and 8 bases at J, with 14 bases in the middle. The length of the CDR3 is 14 residues. Germline V gene lookup returns CDR1 SGHTA and CDR2 FQGNSA. The CDR3 coding sequence is TGTGCCAGCAGCTTAGTTGGTAGGCAGGGGGAAGCTTTCTTT. Protein sequence: CASSLVGRQGEAFF.

The gene calls are TRBV4-1 and TRBJ2-7; a possible D gene is TRBD2 (5 bases). Trimming stripped 4 bases from V and 7 bases from J, with 20 bases between. Germline CDR1 MGHRA, CDR2 YSYEKL. The CDR3 extends over 15 amino acids. The CDR3 DNA reads TGCGCCAGCAGCCTAACATTGGACGGCACGGGGGAGCAGTACTTC. This translates into CASSLTLDGTGEQYF.

In DNA form, the CDR3 reads TGCGCCAGCAGCTTATCCTTCGGGGGCTCCTACAATGAGCAGTTCTTC. Its translation is CASSLSFGGSYNEQFF. The chain uses TRBV5-1 and TRBJ2-1; D is possibly TRBD2 (6 bases). Trimming pared 2 bases from V and 0 bases from J, leaving 12 bases between. Germline loops: CDR1 SGHRS, CDR2 YFSETQ. This CDR3 is built from 16 residues.

In DNA form, the CDR3 reads TGTGCCAGCAGCTTAGATCGGCGGGTCGGGGAGCTGTTTTTT. This translates into CASSLDRRVGELFF. J is TRBJ2-2 and V is TRBV7-2, with a possible D match to TRBD2 (5 bases). Between the trimmed V and J ends, which lost 1 base and 7 bases, there was a span of 10 bases. The CDR3 has 14 amino acids. The germline CDR1 and CDR2 sequences are SGHTA and FQGNSA.

CDR3 bases: TGCGCCAGCAGCTTGGACAGGGGGCACTATGGCTACACCTTC. It is translated as CASSLDRGHYGYTF. V gene TRBV5-1 combines with J gene TRBJ1-2; 9 bases match TRBD1. The germline V gene has CDR1 SGHRS and CDR2 YFSETQ. CDR3 length: 14 residues. Losses at the gene ends were 0 bases for V and 3 bases for J; bases not matched to a gene: 0.

The chain recombines TRBV6-5 with TRBJ1-1; the D is unclear. The CDR3 is 14 residues long. V lost 2 bases, J lost 1 base, and 8 bases lay in between. Germline values: CDR1 MNHEY, CDR2 SVGAGI. CDR3 amino acids: CASSYGPGNTEAFF. DNA for the CDR3: TGTGCCAGCAGTTACGGCCCTGGGAACACTGAAGCTTTCTTT.

This sequence joins TRBV5-1 and TRBJ1-4, with D perhaps TRBD1 (6 bases). The CDR3 extends over 14 amino acids. Trimming took off 4 bases at V and 1 base at J, with 8 bases between the two ends. Germline V CDR1 and CDR2: SGHRS, YFSETQ. This CDR3 is CASSMTGTNEKLFF. In nucleotides, the CDR3 is TGCGCCAGCAGCATGACAGGAACTAATGAAAAACTGTTTTTT.

The chain uses TRBV18 and TRBJ1-2, with 7 bases lining up with TRBD1. The junction had 7 bases not matched to a gene; V was cut back by 3 bases and J by 6 bases. Germline assignment: CDR1 KGHSH and CDR2 LQKENI. This CDR3 contains 14 residues. The CDR3 spells CASSPIGQEHGYTF. As DNA, the CDR3 is TGTGCCAGCTCACCGATCGGACAGGAGCATGGCTACACCTTC.

The chain combines TRBV2 with TRBJ1-3; D is possibly TRBD1 (5 bases). The CDR3 runs 15 residues. Germline lookup yields CDR1 SNHLY and CDR2 FYNNEI. Between the trimmed V and J ends, which lost 6 bases and 2 bases, there was a span of 14 bases. In DNA, the CDR3 is TGTGCCAGCAGGGCAGGGATTTTAGCTGGAAACACCATATATTTT. This encodes CASRAGILAGNTIYF.

This clone was counted a single time. The rearrangement joins TRBV29-1 to TRBJ1-1; D gene ambiguous. The CDR3 is 14 residues long. V gave up 4 bases and J gave up 2 bases, with 14 bases separating them. Per germline, CDR1 SQVTM and CDR2 ANQGSEA. CDR3 amino acids: CSVAMRAINTEAFF. In DNA, the CDR3 is TGCAGCGTTGCTATGCGGGCAATCAACACTGAAGCTTTCTTT.

The V and J genes are TRBV1 and TRBJ1-2. TRBV1 is annotated as a pseudogene. CDR3 length: 13 amino acids. The CDR3 DNA reads as TGCACCAGCAGTAAGTCCCTAAGGAGAGGCTACACCTTC. This codes for CTSSKSLRRGYTF.

The table lists this clone with a count of one. This chain joins TRBV7-9 and TRBJ2-7, with 8 bases that match TRBD1. From germline, CDR1 is SEHNR and CDR2 FQNEAQ (reference sequence). Trimming at V came to 1 base and at J to 3 bases, leaving 2 bases not matched to a gene. The CDR3 covers 14 residues. CDR3 nucleotides: TGTGCCAGCAGCTTAGGTGGGACAGGCTACGAGCAGTACTTC. This encodes CASSLGGTGYEQYF.

This clone has just a few counts. V is TRBV11-2 and J is TRBJ1-1; D remains unclear. V was pared by 0 bases and J by 1 base, with 15 bases between. This CDR3 is 17 amino acids long. Germline V gene lookup returns CDR1 SGHAT and CDR2 FQNNGV. CDR3 sequence reads: CASSLEFSHYPNTEAFF. The CDR3 DNA follows: TGTGCCAGCAGCTTAGAGTTCAGTCACTACCCGAACACTGAAGCTTTCTTT.

The chain recombines TRBV6-1 with TRBJ1-4; D remains unclear. The length of the CDR3 is 16 residues. V gave up 1 base and J gave up 4 bases, with 13 bases separating them. Per germline, CDR1 MNHNS and CDR2 SASEGT. CDR3 coding DNA: TGTGCCAGCAGTGAAGGATGGTTAAACAGTAATGAAAAACTGTTTTTT. It yields the protein CASSEGWLNSNEKLFF.

V gene TRBV4-1 combines with J gene TRBJ2-3, with D tentatively TRBD2 (5 bases). This CDR3 spans 19 amino acids. In germline, CDR1 is MGHRA, CDR2 YSYEKL. V lost 0 bases and J lost 4, with 23 bases in between. CDR3 bases: TGCGCCAGCAGCCAAGAAGGTTTAGGAGGACTCCATCCCCCAGATACGCAGTATTTT. This sequence encodes CASSQEGLGGLHPPDTQYF.

The chain carries TRBV2 and TRBJ2-5; 7 nucleotides line up with TRBD1. Germline loops: CDR1 SNHLY, CDR2 FYNNEI. V dropped 6 bases and J dropped 3; count of bases not matched to a gene: 7. The CDR3 length is 14 residues. The chain's CDR3 is CASRLSGTEETQYF. CDR3 sequence (DNA): TGTGCCAGCAGACTATCCGGGACAGAAGAGACCCAGTACTTC.

This chain connects TRBV4-2 to TRBJ1-1; 7 positions match TRBD1. Unmatched junction bases numbered 8, after V lost 4 bases and J lost 0 bases. The germline CDR1 and CDR2 sequences are LGHNA and YNFKEQ. CDR3 length: 16 residues. The CDR3: CASSPLDRPMNTEAFF. The DNA of the CDR3 is TGTGCCAGCAGCCCCTTGGACAGGCCTATGAACACTGAAGCTTTCTTT.

The CDR3 coding sequence is TGTGCCAGCAGCGGGAGGGCCCAAGAGACCCAGTACTTC. Its protein product is CASSGRAQETQYF. The chain is built from TRBV11-3 and TRBJ2-5; 7 bases are shared with TRBD2. Germline lookup yields CDR1 SGHNT and CDR2 YENEEA. The CDR3 consists of 13 residues. V shed 5 bases and J 1 base; nucleotides not matched to a gene: 1.

V is TRBV7-9 and J is TRBJ2-3; a weak D match, TRBD1 (6 bases). The length of the CDR3 is 15 residues. CDR1 and CDR2 from the germline V gene are SEHNR and FQNEAQ (reference sequence). V lost 4 bases, J lost 2 bases, and 13 bases lay in between. The CDR3 DNA reads as TGTGCCAGCAGCTCCCTAGGGGGAAACACAGATACGCAGTATTTT. This encodes CASSSLGGNTDTQYF.

The CDR3 protein is CASSYGQNSNQPQHF. The CDR3, as DNA: TGTGCCAGCAGTTACGGTCAGAATAGCAATCAGCCCCAGCATTTT. This chain uses TRBV6-5 with TRBJ1-5; D call uncertain. With 2 bases removed from V and 0 bases from J, the gap between germline ends came to 8 bases. The CDR3 sequence is 15 residues long. The V gene's germline CDR1 is MNHEY and CDR2 SVGAGI.

V gene TRBV5-4 combines with J gene TRBJ2-1, with D perhaps TRBD1 (5 bases). Deletions cut 4 bases from V and 0 bases from J, with 14 bases between. Per germline, CDR1 SGHNT and CDR2 YYREEE (reference sequence). The CDR3 extends over 16 amino acids. The CDR3 spells CASSPQGESSYNEQFF. CDR3 sequence (DNA): TGTGCCAGCAGCCCCCAAGGGGAAAGCTCCTACAATGAGCAGTTCTTC.

The table lists this clone with a few counts. The chain links TRBV19 to TRBJ1-5; 8 positions match TRBD1. V dropped 4 bases and J dropped 2; count of bases not matched to a gene: 1. Germline V gene sequence: CDR1 LNHDA, CDR2 SQIVND (reference sequence). The CDR3 covers 14 residues. The CDR3 region is CASSKQGGNQPQHF. As DNA, the CDR3 is TGTGCCAGTAGTAAACAGGGGGGCAATCAGCCCCAGCATTTT.